The 30 T cell receptor beta chains reported below all come from one sample, sequenced in a study of CD8 T cells in Susac syndrome. Random hexamers primed reverse transcription of about 0.5 to 1 ug RNA. Each CDR3 protein gets one entry after TCRdb re-called the immunoSEQ multiplex PCR reads with MiXCR. Of fewer than 85,000 distinct CDR3 sequences listed, roughly 94% are singletons. Input material: CD8+ T cells from PBMCs. These receptor sequences come from a human donor with Susac syndrome.

This sequence joins TRBV15 and TRBJ1-6; the match to TRBD1 covers 8 bases. There are 15 residues in the CDR3. J lost 10 bases, V lost 0 bases, and 5 bases had no gene match. Germline values: CDR1 LNHNV, CDR2 YYDKDF (reference sequence). CDR3 nucleotide sequence: TGTGCCACCAGCAGAGATCAGGGGGCTGGATCACCCCTCCACTTT. Protein: CATSRDQGAGSPLHF.

The chain employs TRBV7-9 and TRBJ1-2, with 10 bases identical to TRBD1. The length of the CDR3 is 16 residues. After removal of 6 bases from V and 7 bases from J, the junction contained 14 bases not matched to a gene. CDR1 is SEHNR, CDR2 FQNEAQ, per germline (reference sequence). Here the CDR3 reads CASSPALLGDRGGYTF. As DNA, the CDR3 is TGTGCCAGCAGTCCTGCCCTTCTGGGGGACAGGGGTGGCTACACCTTC.

This sequence joins TRBV19 and TRBJ1-4; no clear D. The length of the CDR3 is 15 residues. Trimming took 5 bases from V and 4 from J, leaving 14 bases between them. Germline lookup yields CDR1 LNHDA and CDR2 SQIVND (reference sequence). In nucleotides, the CDR3 is TGTGCCAGTAGTTCGAAGACCGCTTTTAATGAAAAACTGTTTTTT. This sequence encodes CASSSKTAFNEKLFF. The full variable domain, completed using reference TRBV19 and TRBJ1-4, is DGGITQSPKYLFRKEGQNVTLSCEQNLNHDAMYWYRQDPGQGLRLIYYSQIVNDFQKGDIAEGYSVSREKKESFPLTVTSAQKNPTAFYLCASSSKTAFNEKLFFGSGTQLSVL.

This chain joins TRBV15 and TRBJ2-5, with 9 bases fitting TRBD1. The CDR3 has 14 residues. With 3 bases clipped from V and 5 bases from J, the junction kept 4 bases outside the gene matches. The germline gives CDR1 LNHNV, CDR2 YYDKDF (reference sequence). The DNA for the CDR3 is TGTGCCACCAGCAGGCGACAGGGGGGGGAGACCCAGTACTTC. Amino acids: CATSRRQGGETQYF.

The V gene is TRBV11-2, the J gene TRBJ2-1, with 8 bases identical to TRBD1. The V segment lost 2 bases and the J segment 5 bases; nucleotides outside the gene matches: 8. The germline V gene encodes CDR1 SGHAT and CDR2 FQNNGV. The CDR3 has 16 residues. CDR3 residues: CASSLRGTGAHNEQFF. In DNA form, the CDR3 reads TGTGCCAGCAGCTTAAGGGGGACAGGAGCACACAATGAGCAGTTCTTC. Full variable domain (remainder filled in from reference TRBV11-2 and TRBJ2-1): EAGVAQSPRYKIIEKRQSVAFWCNPISGHATLYWYQQILGQGPKLLIQFQNNGVVDDSQLPKDRFSAERLKGVDSTLKIQPAKLEDSAVYLCASSLRGTGAHNEQFFGPGTRLTVL.

V and J are TRBV12-3 or TRBV12-4 and TRBJ2-7; 8 nucleotides line up with TRBD1. The CDR3 runs to 14 residues. V shed 7 bases and J 3 bases; nucleotides not matched to a gene: 8. The chain's CDR3 is CASTHRDRYYEQYF. The CDR3 nucleotides are TGTGCCAGCACCCACCGGGACAGGTACTACGAGCAGTACTTC.

V usage is TRBV5-1 and J usage is TRBJ2-1; the match to TRBD1 covers 8 bases. Trimming took 4 bases from V and 7 from J; bases not matched to a gene: 7. This CDR3 is built from 14 residues. The germline V gene encodes CDR1 SGHRS and CDR2 YFSETQ. The CDR3 region is CASSLTGGMNEQFF. As DNA, the CDR3 is TGCGCCAGCAGCCTCACAGGGGGTATGAATGAGCAGTTCTTC.

Note on this clonotype: The missing conserved phenylalanine or tryptophan at the end of this CDR3 makes a read error likely. The V call is TRBV6-4, the J call TRBJ2-2; D unresolved. CDR3 length: 14 amino acids. V lost 2 bases and J 0 bases, leaving 4 bases between the germline ends. Germline V lookup: CDR1 MRHNA, CDR2 SNTAGT. The CDR3 bases are TGTGCCAGCAGTGACGGAGCGAACACCGGGGAGCTGTTTCTT. This codes for CASSDGANTGELFL.

The CDR3 DNA sequence: TGTGCCAGCAGCAGGGGGCGTCAGCCCCAGCATTTT. This sequence encodes CASSRGRQPQHF. J is TRBJ1-5 and V is TRBV5-6; 7 bases fit TRBD1. This CDR3 region has 12 residues. The junction had 1 base not matched to a gene; V was cut back by 4 bases and J by 6 bases. The germline gives CDR1 SGHDT, CDR2 YYEEEE.

The chain is built from TRBV6-1 and TRBJ2-7; 7 bases match TRBD1. V lost 4 bases to trimming and J lost 2 bases; unmatched junction nucleotides: 5. This CDR3 has 14 amino acids. Germline V gene lookup returns CDR1 MNHNS and CDR2 SASEGT. CDR3 nucleotide sequence: TGTGCCAGCAGTGCCCGGGACAGAGCCTACGAGCAGTACTTC. Protein sequence: CASSARDRAYEQYF.

The chain couples TRBV12-5 to TRBJ2-7; D is perhaps TRBD2 (6 bases). The CDR3 is 11 residues long. V lost 4 bases and J 7 bases, leaving 8 bases between the germline ends. Germline V lookup: CDR1 LGHNT, CDR2 FRNRAP. CDR3 region: CASGWGVEQYF. The CDR3 DNA reads TGTGCTAGTGGTTGGGGGGTAGAGCAGTACTTC.

This clonotype is a singleton in its sample. The chain joins TRBV12-3 or TRBV12-4 to TRBJ2-7, with 13 bases aligning to TRBD2. V was clipped by 5 bases and J by 3 bases; unmatched bases: 7. The CDR3 extends over 16 amino acids. CDR3 region: CASSPPGLAGFYEQYF. The CDR3 DNA reads as TGTGCCAGCAGTCCCCCGGGACTAGCGGGGTTCTACGAGCAGTACTTC.

The rearrangement joins TRBV12-3 or TRBV12-4 to TRBJ2-4; D may be TRBD2 (6 bases). With 5 bases removed from V and 0 bases from J, the gap between germline ends came to 20 bases. The CDR3 is 18 amino acids. The DNA of the CDR3 is TGTGCCAGCAGTCCCCCCCGTCGGGGGTTACTAGCCAAAAACATTCAGTACTTC. Translation gives CASSPPRRGLLAKNIQYF.

In this sample, this clonotype turned up once. The chain has TRBV4-1 and TRBJ2-3, with 10 bases identical to TRBD1. V shed 4 bases, J shed 0 bases, and the junction held 4 bases outside the gene matches. The CDR3 has 16 residues. From germline, CDR1 is MGHRA and CDR2 YSYEKL. CDR3 nucleotides: TGCGCCAGCAGCCCTAGGACAGGGGGTAGCACAGATACGCAGTATTTT. As protein: CASSPRTGGSTDTQYF.

The chain combines TRBV20-1 with TRBJ2-5; possibly TRBD1 for D (6 bases). V lost 3 bases to trimming and J lost 1 base, with 6 bases between them. The CDR3 contains 12 residues. CDR1 DFQATT and CDR2 SNEGSKA come from the germline V gene (reference sequence). The CDR3 region has the DNA TGCAGTGCTAGGGACAGCCAAGAGACCCAGTACTTC. Translation gives CSARDSQETQYF.

The CDR3 reads CASRARGTSSYNEQFF. CDR3 bases: TGTGCCAGCAGAGCTCGGGGGACCAGCTCCTACAATGAGCAGTTCTTC. The J gene is TRBJ2-1, the V gene TRBV6-1; D is perhaps TRBD2 (6 bases). The CDR3 runs to 16 residues. Germline CDR1 and CDR2: MNHNS and SASEGT. Trimming took off 6 bases at V and 0 bases at J, with 15 bases between the two ends.

The J gene is TRBJ2-4, the V gene TRBV7-9, with no clear D. V was pared by 2 bases and J by 4 bases, with 12 bases between. This CDR3 comprises 15 residues. The germline gives CDR1 SEHNR, CDR2 FQNEAQ (reference sequence). The CDR3 DNA reads TGTGCCAGCAGCTTACCTGGCGGCGGTAAAAACATTCAGTACTTC. The encoded protein is CASSLPGGGKNIQYF.

This clonotype was picked up one time. The chain links TRBV5-1 to TRBJ1-1; D not certain. In germline, CDR1 is SGHRS, CDR2 YFSETQ. Between the trimmed V and J ends, which lost 0 bases and 0 bases, there was a span of 9 bases. The CDR3 consists of 15 residues. The CDR3 reads CASSLDGRVNTEAFF. In DNA, the CDR3 is TGCGCCAGCAGCTTGGATGGCAGAGTGAACACTGAAGCTTTCTTT.

The chain links TRBV7-9 to TRBJ1-4, with 7 positions matching TRBD1. CDR3 length: 15 amino acids. Germline loops: CDR1 SEHNR, CDR2 FQNEAQ (reference sequence). The J segment lost 4 bases and the V segment lost 5 bases, leaving 7 bases of the junction unmatched. The CDR3 DNA sequence: TGTGCCAGCAGCCCGTGGGACAGTATTAATGAAAAACTGTTTTTT. Protein: CASSPWDSINEKLFF. The full variable domain, completed using reference TRBV7-9 and TRBJ1-4, is DTGVSQNPRHKITKRGQNVTFRCDPISEHNRLYWYRQTLGQGPEFLTYFQNEAQLEKSRLLSDRFSAERPKGSFSTLEIQRTEQGDSAMYLCASSPWDSINEKLFFGSGTQLSVL.

The chain couples TRBV5-1 to TRBJ2-5, with 9 bases fitting TRBD1. Germline V lookup: CDR1 SGHRS, CDR2 YFSETQ. The CDR3 is 16 residues long. V gave up 2 bases and J gave up 1 base; unmatched junction bases: 6. CDR3 in amino acids: CASSLPRQGVQETQYF. CDR3 DNA sequence: TGCGCCAGCAGCTTACCTCGACAGGGGGTCCAAGAGACCCAGTACTTC.

This chain's CDR3 is CASSQELYTQYF. The CDR3 nucleotides are TGTGCCAGCAGCCAGGAGTTATATACGCAGTATTTT. The rearrangement joins TRBV3-1 to TRBJ2-3; D is unclear. There are 12 residues in the CDR3. Trimming shortened V by 3 bases and J by 7 bases, and 8 bases separated the two germline ends. Germline CDR1 LGHDT, CDR2 YNNKEL (reference sequence).

Comments on this clonotype: The junction and the germline gene differ at one end; a read error may be behind it. The chain recombines TRBV9 with TRBJ2-2, with 9 bases that match TRBD2. Germline loops: CDR1 SGDLS, CDR2 YYNGEE. CDR3 length: 17 residues. For the CDR3, the DNA is TGTGCCAGCAGCGTAAAGCGGGGGGACTGGAACACCGGGGAGCTTTTTTTT. Translated: CASSVKRGDWNTGELFF.

The rearrangement links TRBV18 to TRBJ2-2; D ambiguous. V shed 2 bases and J shed 4 bases, with 8 bases lying between them. Germline V gives CDR1 KGHSH, CDR2 LQKENI. This CDR3 contains 14 residues. The DNA for the CDR3 is TGTGCCAGCTCACCAGAGGTTTCCACCGGGGAGCTGTTTTTT. Protein product: CASSPEVSTGELFF.

The chain couples TRBV3-1 to TRBJ2-7; TRBD2 matches 11 bases. The CDR3 sequence is 17 residues long. V gave up 1 base and J gave up 3 bases; unmatched junction bases: 8. Per germline, CDR1 LGHDT and CDR2 YNNKEL (reference sequence). The CDR3 DNA follows: TGTGCCAGCAGCCAAGCTCTCCGACTAGCGGGGCACTACGAGCAGTACTTC. Protein sequence: CASSQALRLAGHYEQYF.

V and J are TRBV25-1 and TRBJ1-1; possibly TRBD1 for D (5 bases). Looked up from germline, CDR1 is MGHDK and CDR2 is SYGVNS. V was trimmed by 1 base and J by 6 bases, leaving 9 bases between them. The CDR3 has 13 residues. The CDR3 is CASSEWGGAEAFF. The DNA for the CDR3 is TGTGCCAGCAGTGAATGGGGGGGGGCTGAAGCTTTCTTT.

The chain links TRBV29-1 to TRBJ2-3, with D unresolved. The germline V and J ends were trimmed by 0 bases and 1 base, with 11 bases remaining between them. CDR1 SQVTM and CDR2 ANQGSEA come from the germline V gene. The CDR3 is made up of 15 amino acids. The CDR3 spells CSVEDSRRGTDTQYF. CDR3 in DNA: TGCAGCGTTGAAGATAGTAGAAGGGGCACAGATACGCAGTATTTT.

Here the CDR3 reads CASNFMRGATETQYF. For the CDR3, the DNA is TGTGCCAGCAACTTTATGAGGGGGGCTACAGAGACCCAGTACTTC. V gene TRBV6-2 or TRBV6-3 combines with J gene TRBJ2-5; D may correspond to TRBD1 or TRBD2 (6 bases each). CDR1 and CDR2 from the germline V gene are MNHEY and SVGEGT. The CDR3 totals 15 residues. V was clipped by 7 bases and J by 4 bases, with 19 bases between them.

V gene TRBV6-4 combines with J gene TRBJ1-6; D is ambiguous. Trimming pared 2 bases from V and 6 bases from J, leaving 5 bases between. The V gene's germline CDR1 is MRHNA and CDR2 SNTAGT. The CDR3 totals 13 residues. The CDR3 here is CASSDTINSPLHF. Here the CDR3 DNA reads TGTGCCAGCAGTGACACGATTAATTCACCCCTCCACTTT.

The chain recombines TRBV28 with TRBJ2-3; TRBD1 might be the D (6 bases). CDR3 length: 13 amino acids. V lost 4 bases, J lost 9 bases, and 14 bases lay in between. From germline, CDR1 is MDHEN and CDR2 SYDVKM. CDR3 protein: CASSSTGMATQYF. The CDR3, as DNA: TGTGCCAGCAGTTCTACAGGGATGGCAACGCAGTATTTT.

The chain has TRBV5-6 and TRBJ2-1; D is ambiguous. Trimming took off 0 bases at V and 10 bases at J, with 14 bases between the two ends. Germline CDR1 SGHDT, CDR2 YYEEEE. The CDR3 extends over 14 amino acids. The CDR3 here is CASSLGPDPREQFF. CDR3 coding DNA: TGTGCCAGCAGCTTGGGGCCGGACCCGAGGGAGCAGTTCTTC.